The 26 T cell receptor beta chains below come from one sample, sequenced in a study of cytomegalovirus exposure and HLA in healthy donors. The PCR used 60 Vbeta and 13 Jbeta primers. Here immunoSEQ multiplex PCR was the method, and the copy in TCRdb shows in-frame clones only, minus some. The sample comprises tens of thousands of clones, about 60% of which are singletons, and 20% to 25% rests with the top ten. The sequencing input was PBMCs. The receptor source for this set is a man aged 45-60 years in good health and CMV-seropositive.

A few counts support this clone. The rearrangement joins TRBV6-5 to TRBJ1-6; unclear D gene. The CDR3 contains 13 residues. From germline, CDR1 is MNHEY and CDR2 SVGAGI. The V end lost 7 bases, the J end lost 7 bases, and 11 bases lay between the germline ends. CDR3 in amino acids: CASTSGVNSPLHF. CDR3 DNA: TGTGCCAGCACCTCGGGAGTAAATTCACCCCTCCACTTT.

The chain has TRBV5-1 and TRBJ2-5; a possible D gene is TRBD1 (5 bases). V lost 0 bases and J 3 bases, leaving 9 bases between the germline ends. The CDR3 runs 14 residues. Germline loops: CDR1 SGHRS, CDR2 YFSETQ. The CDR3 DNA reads TGCGCCAGCAGCTTGGGAGGACAAAAAGAGACCCAGTACTTC. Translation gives CASSLGGQKETQYF.

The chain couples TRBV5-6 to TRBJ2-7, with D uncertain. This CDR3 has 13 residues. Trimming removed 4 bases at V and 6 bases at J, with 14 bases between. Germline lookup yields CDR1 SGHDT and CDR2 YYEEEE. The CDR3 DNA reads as TGTGCCAGCAGCCCCCTGTCTGCGCCCGAGCAGTACTTC. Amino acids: CASSPLSAPEQYF.

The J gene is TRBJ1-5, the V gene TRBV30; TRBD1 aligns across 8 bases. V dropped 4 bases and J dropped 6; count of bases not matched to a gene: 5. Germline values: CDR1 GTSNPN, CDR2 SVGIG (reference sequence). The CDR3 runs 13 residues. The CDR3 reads CAWTGGLGQPQHF. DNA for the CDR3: TGTGCCTGGACAGGGGGCCTGGGTCAGCCCCAGCATTTT.

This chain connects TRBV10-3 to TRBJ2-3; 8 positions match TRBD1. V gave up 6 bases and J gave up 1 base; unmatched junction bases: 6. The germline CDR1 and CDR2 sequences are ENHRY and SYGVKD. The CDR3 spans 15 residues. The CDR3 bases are TGTGCCATCAGCTCCAGGGGGCTGGGCACAGATACGCAGTATTTT. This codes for CAISSRGLGTDTQYF.

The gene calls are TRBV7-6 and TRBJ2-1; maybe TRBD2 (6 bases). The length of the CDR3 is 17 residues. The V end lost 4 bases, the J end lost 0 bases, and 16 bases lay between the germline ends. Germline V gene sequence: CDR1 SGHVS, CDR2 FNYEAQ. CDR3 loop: CASSSPRGSSSYNEQFF. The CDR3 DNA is TGTGCCAGCAGCTCACCCCGGGGGAGCAGCTCCTACAATGAGCAGTTCTTC.

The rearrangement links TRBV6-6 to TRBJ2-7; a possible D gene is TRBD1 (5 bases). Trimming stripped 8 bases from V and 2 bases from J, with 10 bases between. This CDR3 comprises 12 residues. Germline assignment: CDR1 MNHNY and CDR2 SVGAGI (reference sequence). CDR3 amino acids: CASQAGTYEQYF. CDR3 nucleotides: TGTGCCAGCCAGGCAGGGACCTACGAGCAGTACTTC.

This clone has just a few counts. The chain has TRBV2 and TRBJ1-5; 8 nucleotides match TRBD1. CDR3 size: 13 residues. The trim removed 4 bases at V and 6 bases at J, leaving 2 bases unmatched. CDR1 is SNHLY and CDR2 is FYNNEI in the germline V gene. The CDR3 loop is CASSVQGGQPQHF. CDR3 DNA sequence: TGTGCCAGCAGTGTACAGGGGGGTCAGCCCCAGCATTTT.

The DNA for the CDR3 is TGTGCCAGCAGAAGCGGGGGGTACTATGGCTACACCTTC. It codes for CASRSGGYYGYTF. This sequence joins TRBV6-1 and TRBJ1-2; tentatively, D is TRBD1 (5 bases). The CDR3 has 13 amino acids. Trimming shortened V by 6 bases and J by 3 bases, and 11 bases separated the two germline ends. The germline V gene encodes CDR1 MNHNS and CDR2 SASEGT.

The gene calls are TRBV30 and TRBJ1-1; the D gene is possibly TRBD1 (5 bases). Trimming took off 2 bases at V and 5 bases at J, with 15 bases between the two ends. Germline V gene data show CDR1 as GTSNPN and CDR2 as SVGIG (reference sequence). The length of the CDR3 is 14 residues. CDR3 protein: CAWSRRGVGTEAFF. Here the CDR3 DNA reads TGTGCCTGGAGTAGGAGGGGTGTGGGGACTGAAGCTTTCTTT.

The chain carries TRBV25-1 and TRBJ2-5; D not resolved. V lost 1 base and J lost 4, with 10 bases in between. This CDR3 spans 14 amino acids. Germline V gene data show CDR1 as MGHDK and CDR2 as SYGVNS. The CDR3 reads CASSELWAPETQYF. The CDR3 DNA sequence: TGTGCCAGCAGTGAATTATGGGCCCCAGAGACCCAGTACTTC.

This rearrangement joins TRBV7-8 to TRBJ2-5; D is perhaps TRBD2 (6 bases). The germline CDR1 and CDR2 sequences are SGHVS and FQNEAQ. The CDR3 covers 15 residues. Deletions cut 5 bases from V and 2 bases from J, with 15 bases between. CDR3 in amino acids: CASSPTWTIQETQYF. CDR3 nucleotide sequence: TGTGCCAGCAGCCCGACCTGGACTATACAAGAGACCCAGTACTTC.

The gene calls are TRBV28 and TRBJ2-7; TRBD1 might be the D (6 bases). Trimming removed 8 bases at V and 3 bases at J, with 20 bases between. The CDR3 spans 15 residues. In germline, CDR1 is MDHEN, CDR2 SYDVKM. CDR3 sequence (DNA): TGTGCCAGCTTTCCCCTCGGGACACCCCACTACGAGCAGTACTTC. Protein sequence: CASFPLGTPHYEQYF. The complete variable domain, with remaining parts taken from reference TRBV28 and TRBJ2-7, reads DVKVTQSSRYLVKRTGEKVFLECVQDMDHENMFWYRQDPGLGLRLIYFSYDVKMKEKGDIPEGYSVSREKKERFSLILESASTNQTSMYLCASFPLGTPHYEQYFGPGTRLTVT.

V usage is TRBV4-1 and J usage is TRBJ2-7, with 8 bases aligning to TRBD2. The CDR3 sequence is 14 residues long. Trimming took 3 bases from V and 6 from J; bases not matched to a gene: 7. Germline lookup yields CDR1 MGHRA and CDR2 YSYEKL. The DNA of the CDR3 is TGCGCCAGCAGCCAGGGTAGCGGGGCTGGCGAGCAGTACTTC. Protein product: CASSQGSGAGEQYF.

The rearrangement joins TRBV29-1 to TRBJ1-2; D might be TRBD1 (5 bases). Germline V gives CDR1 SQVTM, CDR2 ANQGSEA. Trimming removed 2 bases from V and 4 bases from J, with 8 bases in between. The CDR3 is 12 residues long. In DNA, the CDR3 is TGCAGCGTTGAAAGGGGCGCCTATGGCTACACCTTC. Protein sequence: CSVERGAYGYTF. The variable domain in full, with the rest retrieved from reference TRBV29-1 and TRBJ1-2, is SAVISQKPSRDICQRGTSLTIQCQVDSQVTMMFWYRQQPGQSLTLIATANQGSEATYESGFVIDKFPISRPNLTFSTLTVSNMSPEDSSIYLCSVERGAYGYTFGSGTRLTVV.

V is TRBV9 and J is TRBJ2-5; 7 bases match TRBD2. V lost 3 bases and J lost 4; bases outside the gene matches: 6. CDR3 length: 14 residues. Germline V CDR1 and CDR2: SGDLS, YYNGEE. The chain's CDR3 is CASSEGIAGETQYF. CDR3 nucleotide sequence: TGTGCCAGCAGCGAGGGAATAGCGGGAGAGACCCAGTACTTC.

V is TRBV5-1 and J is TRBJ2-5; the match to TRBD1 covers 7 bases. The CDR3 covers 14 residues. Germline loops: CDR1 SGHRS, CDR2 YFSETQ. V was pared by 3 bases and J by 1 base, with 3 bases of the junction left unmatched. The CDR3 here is CASSYGTAQETQYF. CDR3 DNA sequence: TGCGCCAGCAGCTACGGGACAGCCCAAGAGACCCAGTACTTC.

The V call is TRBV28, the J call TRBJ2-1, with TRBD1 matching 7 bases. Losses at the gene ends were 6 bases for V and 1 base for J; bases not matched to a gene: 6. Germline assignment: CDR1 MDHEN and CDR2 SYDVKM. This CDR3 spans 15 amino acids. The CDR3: CASSIRQGSYNEQFF. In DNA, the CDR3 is TGTGCCAGCAGCATAAGACAGGGATCCTACAATGAGCAGTTCTTC.

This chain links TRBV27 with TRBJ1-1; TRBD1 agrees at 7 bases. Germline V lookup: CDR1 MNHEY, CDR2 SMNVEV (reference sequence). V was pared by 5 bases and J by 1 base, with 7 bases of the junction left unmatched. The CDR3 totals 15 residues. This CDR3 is CASSPGQWPNTEAFF. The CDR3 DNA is TGTGCCAGCAGTCCGGGACAGTGGCCGAACACTGAAGCTTTCTTT.

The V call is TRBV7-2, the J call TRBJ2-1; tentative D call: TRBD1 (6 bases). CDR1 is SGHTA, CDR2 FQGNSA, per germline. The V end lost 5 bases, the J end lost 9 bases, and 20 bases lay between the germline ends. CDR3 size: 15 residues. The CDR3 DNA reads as TGTGCCAGCAGCCCGTGGGCCAGGGGATATGGTGAGCAGTTCTTC. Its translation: CASSPWARGYGEQFF.

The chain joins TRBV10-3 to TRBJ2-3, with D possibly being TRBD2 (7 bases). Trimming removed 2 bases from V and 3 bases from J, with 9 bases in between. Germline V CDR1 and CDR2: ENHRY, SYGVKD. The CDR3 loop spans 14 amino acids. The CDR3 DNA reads TGTGCCATCAGTGAGGCGGGGGCGACAGATACGCAGTATTTT. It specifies CAISEAGATDTQYF.

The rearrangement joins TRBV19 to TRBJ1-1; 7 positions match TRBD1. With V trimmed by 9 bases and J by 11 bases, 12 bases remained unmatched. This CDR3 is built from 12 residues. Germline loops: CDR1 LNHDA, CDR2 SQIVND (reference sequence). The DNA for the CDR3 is TGTGCCAGCGGGACAGACAGGGCGGTGGCTTTCTTT. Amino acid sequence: CASGTDRAVAFF.

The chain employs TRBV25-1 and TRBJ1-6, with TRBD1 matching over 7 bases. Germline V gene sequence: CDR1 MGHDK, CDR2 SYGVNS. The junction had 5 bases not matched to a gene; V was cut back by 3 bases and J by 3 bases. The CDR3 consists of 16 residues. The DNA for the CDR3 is TGTGCCAGCAGTGACCCGGGACAGTTCTATAATTCACCCCTCCACTTT. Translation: CASSDPGQFYNSPLHF.

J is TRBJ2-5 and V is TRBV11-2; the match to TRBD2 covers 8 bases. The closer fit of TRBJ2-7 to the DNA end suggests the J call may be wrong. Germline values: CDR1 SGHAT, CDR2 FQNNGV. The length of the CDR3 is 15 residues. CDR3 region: CASSLVSGATYEQYF. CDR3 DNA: TGTGCCAGCAGCTTAGTTAGCGGGGCTACCTACGAGCAGTACTTC.

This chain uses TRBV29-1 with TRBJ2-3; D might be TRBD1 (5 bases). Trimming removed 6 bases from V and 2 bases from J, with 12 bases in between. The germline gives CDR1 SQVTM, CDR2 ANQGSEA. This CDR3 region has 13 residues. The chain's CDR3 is CSVSRDITDTQYF. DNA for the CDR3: TGCAGCGTAAGCAGGGATATCACAGATACGCAGTATTTT.

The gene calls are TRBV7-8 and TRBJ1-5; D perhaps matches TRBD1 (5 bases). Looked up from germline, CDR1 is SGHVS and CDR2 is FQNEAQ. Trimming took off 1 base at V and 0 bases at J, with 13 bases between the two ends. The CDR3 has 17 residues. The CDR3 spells CASSLERQPLSNQPQHF. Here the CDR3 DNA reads TGTGCCAGCAGCTTAGAACGACAGCCTCTTAGCAATCAGCCCCAGCATTTT.